Below are 11 T cell receptor beta chains sequenced from a single sample in a study of shared clonotypes between healthy human individuals. Repertoires were generated with immunoSEQ multiplex PCR, while TCRdb's copy carries only in-frame clones and drops some. Of roughly 1 million clones in the sample, about 77% were seen once. Sequencing was done on a sample of memory CD4+ T cells sorted from blood. Described subset: CD45RA-negative fraction. These receptors all come from a young man in good health.

This clone was seen many times. This sequence joins TRBV7-2 and TRBJ1-1; D unresolved. Germline V CDR1 and CDR2: SGHTA, FQGNSA. The V and J ends lost 4 bases and 1 base respectively, with 10 bases between them. CDR3 size: 14 residues. CDR3 loop: CASSSLFGNTEAFF. The CDR3 DNA follows: TGTGCCAGCAGCTCGCTTTTTGGGAACACTGAAGCTTTCTTT. The full variable domain, in which reference TRBV7-2 and TRBJ1-1 provide the parts outside the CDR3, is GAGVSQSPSNKVTEKGKDVELRCDPISGHTALYWYRQSLGQGLEFLIYFQGNSAPDKSGLPSDRFSAERTGGSVSTLTIQRTQQEDSAVYLCASSSLFGNTEAFFGQGTRLTVV.

The chain combines TRBV28 with TRBJ1-3; the D is unclear. Trimming left V 1 base short and J 0 bases short, with 16 bases between. The CDR3 has 18 amino acids. Germline CDR1 reads MDHEN; CDR2 reads SYDVKM. The CDR3 is CASSLFKVKALSGNTIYF. CDR3 DNA: TGTGCCAGCAGTTTATTCAAAGTGAAGGCCCTCTCTGGAAACACCATATATTTT.

The chain recombines TRBV6-5 with TRBJ1-6; 7 bases are a match to TRBD1. The ends lost 8 bases at V and 7 bases at J; junction bases unmatched: 11. This CDR3 spans 15 amino acids. Germline CDR1 reads MNHEY; CDR2 reads SVGAGI. The CDR3 is CASVAGTAKNSPLHF. CDR3 in DNA: TGTGCCAGCGTTGCGGGGACAGCAAAAAATTCACCCCTCCACTTT.

V and J are TRBV27 and TRBJ1-1; TRBD1 aligns across 7 bases. CDR3 length equals 16 residues. V was pared by 7 bases and J by 4 bases, with 15 bases of the junction left unmatched. The V gene's germline CDR1 is MNHEY and CDR2 SMNVEV (reference sequence). The CDR3 sequence is CASKTGTVGVGTEAFF. CDR3 nucleotides: TGTGCCAGCAAGACCGGGACAGTGGGGGTAGGCACTGAAGCTTTCTTT.

This clone came up once. The V call is TRBV10-3, the J call TRBJ1-3, with D uncertain. The CDR3 has 13 residues. The V gene lost 10 bases and the J gene lost 0 bases, with 10 bases spanning the gap. CDR1 and CDR2 from the germline V gene are ENHRY and SYGVKD. Written as DNA, the CDR3 is TGTGCCAGCTCCACGAGCTCTGGAAACACCATATATTTT. Translation gives CASSTSSGNTIYF.

The chain employs TRBV19 and TRBJ1-1; D ambiguous. The V gene's germline CDR1 is LNHDA and CDR2 SQIVND (reference sequence). Trimming took off 6 bases at V and 0 bases at J, with 14 bases between the two ends. This CDR3 has 15 residues. CDR3: CASSLEGRMNTEAFF. DNA of the CDR3: TGTGCCAGTAGCCTAGAGGGTAGGATGAACACTGAAGCTTTCTTT.

The chain couples TRBV5-4 to TRBJ2-7; D unresolved. Germline V gene sequence: CDR1 SGHNT, CDR2 YYREEE (reference sequence). V dropped 2 bases and J dropped 0 bases, with 15 bases sitting between them. The length of the CDR3 is 16 residues. The CDR3 nucleotides read TGTGCCAGCAGCTTAGAGCCTCATCTTAGCTCCTACGAGCAGTACTTC. Protein sequence: CASSLEPHLSSYEQYF.

J is TRBJ2-1 and V is TRBV11-3; 7 bases match TRBD1. The CDR3 runs 18 residues. Germline values: CDR1 SGHNT, CDR2 YENEEA. With 5 bases clipped from V and 4 bases from J, the junction kept 17 bases outside the gene matches. The CDR3 protein is CASSAVGSGTASYNEQFF. The CDR3 bases are TGTGCCAGCAGCGCAGTGGGATCCGGGACAGCCTCTTACAATGAGCAGTTCTTC.

Regarding this clone: This same CDR3 is encoded by further DNA sequences in the sample. The gene calls are TRBV19 and TRBJ1-2; 7 nucleotides line up with TRBD1. The CDR3 spans 13 residues. After removal of 3 bases from V and 5 bases from J, the junction contained 3 bases not matched to a gene. In germline, CDR1 is LNHDA, CDR2 SQIVND (reference sequence). The CDR3 sequence is CASSISGGYGYTF. As DNA, the CDR3 is TGTGCCAGTAGTATTTCAGGGGGTTATGGCTACACCTTC.

This clone was seen a few times. This specimen includes other DNA sequences encoding the same CDR3. The rearrangement joins TRBV6-6 to TRBJ1-1, with D possibly matching TRBD1 (5 bases). Trimming stripped 8 bases from V and 5 bases from J, with 12 bases between. CDR1 is MNHNY and CDR2 is SVGAGI in the germline V gene (reference sequence). The CDR3 has 12 amino acids. The CDR3 here is CASGGGSTEAFF. DNA of the CDR3: TGTGCCAGCGGCGGGGGATCGACTGAAGCTTTCTTT.

This clone was picked up one time. The V and J genes are TRBV25-1 and TRBJ1-6; a possible D gene is TRBD1 (6 bases). The length of the CDR3 is 15 residues. Trimming left V 5 bases short and J 8 bases short, with 16 bases between. Germline CDR1 MGHDK, CDR2 SYGVNS. In DNA form, the CDR3 reads TGTGCCAGCAGTACCCCGGAACAGGGTGATTCACCCCTCCACTTT. It specifies CASSTPEQGDSPLHF. The variable domain in full, with the rest retrieved from reference TRBV25-1 and TRBJ1-6, is EADIYQTPRYLVIGTGKKITLECSQTMGHDKMYWYQQDPGMELHLIHYSYGVNSTEKGDLSSESTVSRIRTEHFPLTLESARPSHTSQYLCASSTPEQGDSPLHFGNGTRLTVT.